The 16 T cell receptor beta chains presented below share a single source sample, sequenced in a study of Ad26.COV2.S vaccination and SARS-CoV-2 variants. Libraries were prepared by immunoSEQ multiplex PCR; TCRdb keeps only in-frame clonotypes and omits some of them. The top ten clones hold 3% to 5% of a sample with approximately 340,000 clones, 90% to 95% of them seen once. The sequenced sample was peripheral blood, obtained after recovery from COVID-19. Receptor source: a human donor who had recovered from COVID-19.

The V call is TRBV10-1, the J call TRBJ2-7, with TRBD2 matching over 8 bases. CDR1 is WNHNN and CDR2 is SYGVQD in the germline V gene (reference sequence). V shed 6 bases, J shed 6 bases, and the junction held 22 bases outside the gene matches. This CDR3 region has 18 residues. CDR3 in DNA: TGCGCCAGCAGCCCTAATCCCATCGTTAGCGGGGCGCCGTTCGAGCAGTACTTC. It specifies CASSPNPIVSGAPFEQYF.

This sequence joins TRBV25-1 and TRBJ1-1, with 8 bases matching TRBD1. The CDR3 covers 15 residues. The V gene end was trimmed by 3 bases and the J gene end by 7 bases; junction bases not matched to a gene: 10. The V gene's germline CDR1 is MGHDK and CDR2 SYGVNS. The chain's CDR3 is CASSDRSTGGREAFF. The CDR3 nucleotides are TGTGCCAGCAGTGACCGATCCACAGGGGGGCGTGAAGCTTTCTTT.

The chain uses TRBV3-1 (or the pseudogene TRBV3-2) and TRBJ2-3; TRBD2 agrees at 10 bases. The CDR3 loop spans 16 amino acids. Germline values: CDR1 LGHDT, CDR2 YNNKEL (reference sequence). The ends lost 4 bases at V and 1 base at J; junction bases unmatched: 5. The CDR3 bases are TGTGCCAGCAGCCCCCTAGCGGGGGCCGGCACAGATACGCAGTATTTT. This sequence encodes CASSPLAGAGTDTQYF.

This CDR3 is CSASLRGGHTDTQYF. CDR3 nucleotides: TGCAGTGCTAGTCTACGGGGGGGTCACACAGATACGCAGTATTTT. The V and J genes are TRBV20-1 and TRBJ2-3; 8 bases fit TRBD2. The CDR3 is 15 amino acids. Trimming took 3 bases from V and 2 from J; bases not matched to a gene: 7. Germline CDR1 and CDR2: DFQATT and SNEGSKA (reference sequence).

The V and J genes are TRBV13 and TRBJ1-4; a possible D gene is TRBD1 (5 bases). Germline V CDR1 and CDR2: PRHDT, FYEKMQ (reference sequence). V lost 5 bases and J 6 bases, leaving 16 bases between the germline ends. CDR3 length: 15 residues. The CDR3 sequence is CASSTTQGYDEKLFF. Written as DNA, the CDR3 is TGTGCCAGCAGCACCACCCAGGGTTATGATGAAAAACTGTTTTTT. Based on the CDR3 plus reference TRBV13 and TRBJ1-4, the full variable domain is AAGVIQSPRHLIKEKRETATLKCYPIPRHDTVYWYQQGPGQDPQFLISFYEKMQSDKGSIPDRFSAQQFSDYHSELNMSSLELGDSALYFCASSTTQGYDEKLFFGSGTQLSVL.

The chain is built from TRBV11-2 and TRBJ1-6; no definite D call. Trimming removed 2 bases from V and 11 bases from J, with 13 bases in between. Germline loops: CDR1 SGHAT, CDR2 FQNNGV. This CDR3 spans 14 amino acids. The CDR3 protein is CASSLTGGETPLHF. The CDR3 nucleotides are TGTGCCAGCAGCTTAACGGGTGGGGAAACACCCCTCCACTTT. The whole variable domain, remainder taken from reference TRBV11-2 and TRBJ1-6, is EAGVAQSPRYKIIEKRQSVAFWCNPISGHATLYWYQQILGQGPKLLIQFQNNGVVDDSQLPKDRFSAERLKGVDSTLKIQPAKLEDSAVYLCASSLTGGETPLHFGNGTRLTVT.

The V and J genes are TRBV11-2 and TRBJ2-6, with D unresolved. CDR1 and CDR2 from the germline V gene are SGHAT and FQNNGV. Trimming left V 1 base short and J 0 bases short, with 1 base between. The CDR3 sequence is 14 residues long. Here the CDR3 DNA reads TGTGCCAGCAGCTTAGCCTCTGGGGCCAACGTCCTGACTTTC. Its protein is CASSLASGANVLTF.

V gene TRBV6-5 combines with J gene TRBJ1-5; D is ambiguous. The CDR3 spans 15 residues. The germline V gene has CDR1 MNHEY and CDR2 SVGAGI. The germline V and J ends were trimmed by 0 bases and 0 bases, with 6 bases remaining between them. CDR3 protein: CASSYSWDSNQPQHF. CDR3 bases: TGTGCCAGCAGTTACTCCTGGGATAGCAATCAGCCCCAGCATTTT.

Only a few counts were recorded for this clone. The chain carries TRBV10-3 and TRBJ1-1; D call uncertain. This CDR3 comprises 14 residues. V dropped 7 bases and J dropped 1 base, with 13 bases sitting between them. Germline loops: CDR1 ENHRY, CDR2 SYGVKD. This chain's CDR3 is CAITSREPNTEAFF. The DNA of the CDR3 is TGTGCCATCACTTCACGTGAACCGAACACTGAAGCTTTCTTT.

The chain employs TRBV6-5 and TRBJ2-1, with D perhaps TRBD1 or TRBD2 (5 bases each). The CDR3 loop spans 15 amino acids. The V and J ends lost 7 bases and 4 bases respectively, with 17 bases between them. Germline lookup yields CDR1 MNHEY and CDR2 SVGAGI. The DNA of the CDR3 is TGTGCCAGCACCCCCCGCCGGGACGGTTACAATGAGCAGTTCTTC. This translates into CASTPRRDGYNEQFF.

This clone was seen only a few times. V is TRBV5-6 and J is TRBJ2-5, with D unclear. Germline CDR1 SGHDT, CDR2 YYEEEE. The CDR3 is made up of 12 amino acids. V dropped 4 bases and J dropped 7 bases, with 11 bases sitting between them. In nucleotides, the CDR3 is TGTGCCAGCAGCGCTCCGCTTGGGACCCAGTACTTC. Its translation: CASSAPLGTQYF.

The V call is TRBV11-3, the J call TRBJ2-3; 8 nucleotides line up with TRBD2. The V gene's germline CDR1 is SGHNT and CDR2 YENEEA. V was clipped by 1 base and J by 2 bases; unmatched bases: 5. The CDR3 is made up of 16 amino acids. CDR3 DNA: TGTGCCAGCAGCTTAGTCTTAGCGGGAAACACAGATACGCAGTATTTT. This encodes CASSLVLAGNTDTQYF.

V and J are TRBV5-4 and TRBJ2-7; 10 bases match TRBD1. CDR3 length equals 15 residues. The germline V gene has CDR1 SGHNT and CDR2 YYREEE (reference sequence). Unmatched junction bases numbered 9, after V lost 2 bases and J lost 7 bases. The CDR3 is CASSLPGTGVGEQYF. The CDR3 coding sequence is TGTGCCAGCAGCTTACCCGGGACAGGGGTCGGGGAGCAGTACTTC.

In this sample, this clone turned up once. This chain connects TRBV6-5 to TRBJ1-4, with D perhaps TRBD1 (6 bases). Trimming removed 6 bases at V and 5 bases at J, with 7 bases between. Germline V gene lookup returns CDR1 MNHEY and CDR2 SVGAGI. The CDR3 runs 12 residues. The CDR3 loop reads CASSQGNEKLFF. In DNA, the CDR3 is TGTGCCAGCAGCCAGGGGAATGAAAAACTGTTTTTT.

This chain uses TRBV5-1 with TRBJ2-7; 10 bases align to TRBD1. In germline, CDR1 is SGHRS, CDR2 YFSETQ. V trimming: 0 bases; J trimming: 6 bases; junction bases outside the gene matches: 6. The CDR3 spans 15 residues. Here the CDR3 DNA reads TGCGCCAGCAGCTTGGAGGGACAGGGGACAGCCGAGCAGTACTTC. Its protein is CASSLEGQGTAEQYF.

The chain employs TRBV7-9 and TRBJ1-6, with D possibly being TRBD1 (5 bases). V was trimmed by 2 bases and J by 1 base, leaving 9 bases between them. Germline CDR1 reads SEHNR; CDR2 reads FQNEAQ (reference sequence). This CDR3 has 16 residues. CDR3 in DNA: TGTGCCAGCAGCTTACGGCGGGGGTCCTATAATTCACCCCTCCACTTT. The encoded protein is CASSLRRGSYNSPLHF.